The entry that follows covers one T cell receptor (beta chain) sequence. The antigen is unknown. This CDR3 is also generated by other DNA sequences in the sample. The naive CD8 fraction comprised CD45RO-negative cells positively selected for CCR7 and excluded terminally differentiated effector memory CD45RA+ cells. Sequenced by immunoSEQ multiplex PCR; TCRdb stores in-frame clones only, minus some. The sample has around 2,000,000 clones, less than 95% seen once. The CDR3 consists of 13 residues. CDR1 MNHEY and CDR2 SMNVEV come from the germline V gene (reference sequence). Between the trimmed V and J ends, which lost 2 bases and 4 bases, there was a span of 6 bases. These data are taken from a study of shared clonotypes between healthy human individuals. Study-level information: Plates per donor: three CD4 naive, three CD4 memory, two CD8 naive, one CD8 memory.

Study results and caveats: Researchers found naive subsets generally carried larger estimated richness than memory subsets. Owing to a small donor count, the genetic and exposure-history diversity represented was limited. Although depth was large, rarefaction showed that sequencing of the sorted subsets was incomplete.

The origin of this receptor is a man younger than 35 in good health. The chain is built from TRBV27 and TRBJ2-1; TRBD2 might be the D (5 bases). Specimen: naive CD8+ T cells sorted from blood. The DNA of the CDR3 is TGTGCCAGCAGTTTAGGACTTTACAATGAGCAGTTCTTC. This gives the protein CASSLGLYNEQFF.